This T cell receptor (beta chain) emerged from a study of shared clonotypes between healthy human individuals. The CDR3 has 15 amino acids. Germline CDR1 MNHEY, CDR2 SVGAGI. Unmatched junction bases numbered 5, after V lost 6 bases and J lost 5 bases. CD45RA+ naive and CD45RA-negative memory subsets were separated from CD4+ cells. TCRdb's copy holds only in-frame clones and misses some; the assay was immunoSEQ multiplex PCR. This repertoire shows some 580,000 clones, almost 97% found once; its top ten account for 0.045% to 0.07%. V and J are TRBV6-5 and TRBJ1-5; TRBD1 matches at 12 bases. The TCR comes from a woman in her thirties in good health. The source material was naive CD4+ T cells sorted from blood. Subset given: CD45RA+ positively selected. CDR3 sequence (DNA): TGTGCCAGCAGCAAGGGACAGGGGGCCTATCAGCCCCAGCATTTT. Its protein product is CASSKGQGAYQPQHF.